The 21 T cell receptor beta chains below were found in one sample sequenced in a study of spatial heterogeneity in lung cancer. In TCRdb, the 5' RACE reads were re-called with MiXCR into one record per CDR3 protein. The sample shows about 11,000 distinct CDR3 sequences, over 3% of them seen only once. Time point reported: sample taken at primary tumor resection. Tumor, nontumor lung or frozen PBMC supplied whole RNA, sequenced without sorting. The source material was PBMCs, sampled at surgery. These receptors all stem from a female donor with early-stage non-small cell lung cancer.

Worth noting for this clonotype: Being one base from a much bigger clone, this may be a read error. A library made for alpha chains picked up this beta chain off target, so its size means little. The chain uses TRBV6-2 or TRBV6-3 and TRBJ1-5, with no clear D. This CDR3 spans 13 amino acids. Germline V CDR1 and CDR2: MNHEY, SVGEGT. CDR3 sequence reads: CASSSYSNPPQHF. The CDR3 DNA reads as TGTGCCAGCAGTTCATATAGCAATCCGCCCCAGCATTTT.

This clonotype is large within its sample. This beta chain represents an off-target read in a library built for alpha chains; its size is of limited meaning. The rearrangement joins TRBV10-3 to TRBJ2-1; 11 nucleotides align to TRBD2. This CDR3 comprises 16 residues. The germline V gene encodes CDR1 ENHRY and CDR2 SYGVKD. Trimming cost V 3 bases and J 10 bases; bases outside gene matches: 11. CDR3 in amino acids: CAISELTSGSRSEQFF. The CDR3 DNA sequence: TGTGCCATCAGTGAACTCACTAGCGGGAGTAGATCCGAGCAGTTCTTC.

This clonotype was counted ten times or more. The library was prepared for alpha chains; this beta chain is a stray read, so its frequency means little. This chain joins TRBV4-3 and TRBJ1-2; weak D call: TRBD1 (6 bases). This CDR3 has 15 amino acids. The V gene lost 0 bases and the J gene lost 4 bases, with 12 bases spanning the gap. Germline V lookup: CDR1 LGHNA, CDR2 YSLEER. This chain's CDR3 is CASSQEPDRIYGYTF. The CDR3 DNA follows: TGCGCCAGCAGCCAAGAACCAGACAGGATCTATGGCTACACCTTC.

Details on this clonotype: The library was prepared for alpha chains; this beta chain is a stray read, so its frequency means little. This chain connects TRBV5-4 to TRBJ2-7; a possible D gene is TRBD2 (8 bases). Germline CDR1 is SGHNT and CDR2 is YYREEE (reference sequence). The CDR3 is 15 residues long. Trimming shortened V by 1 base and J by 2 bases, and 13 bases separated the two germline ends. CDR3 in amino acids: CASSLNRGLAYEQYF. CDR3 nucleotides: TGTGCCAGCAGCTTGAACAGGGGACTAGCCTACGAGCAGTACTTC.

Remarks on this clonotype: This beta chain was picked up by a library intended for alpha chains and is off target, so its count carries little meaning. CDR3 nucleotides: TGTGCCAGCAGTCCGCCGGAGGGGGAGACCCAGTACTTC. It translates to CASSPPEGETQYF. V gene TRBV12-3 or TRBV12-4 combines with J gene TRBJ2-5, with a possible D match to TRBD2 (6 bases). The length of the CDR3 is 13 residues. Trimming pared 5 bases from V and 5 bases from J, leaving 12 bases between.

This clonotype has at least ten counts. Because this beta chain is a stray read in a library intended to capture alpha chains, its abundance should not be given much weight. The CDR3 loop is CSVRAGGPRNEQFF. The CDR3 DNA reads TGCAGTGTCCGAGCGGGAGGGCCGAGAAATGAGCAGTTCTTC. The gene calls are TRBV20-1 and TRBJ2-1, with 10 bases aligning to TRBD2. V lost 7 bases to trimming and J lost 7 bases; unmatched junction nucleotides: 10. The CDR3 covers 14 residues. Germline V CDR1 and CDR2: DFQATT, SNEGSKA (reference sequence).

This clonotype was recorded many times. This beta chain lies outside the target of a library built for alpha chains; its clone size means little. J is TRBJ2-7 and V is TRBV5-1; 12 bases are a match to TRBD1. The germline gives CDR1 SGHRS, CDR2 YFSETQ. V was clipped by 4 bases and J by 6 bases; unmatched bases: 8. The CDR3 extends over 15 amino acids. Written as DNA, the CDR3 is TGCGCCAGCAGCCCCGCCGGGACAGGGGGCTTCGAGCAGTACTTC. Protein product: CASSPAGTGGFEQYF.

This clonotype was detected only a few times. This beta chain is a stray sequence in a library constructed for alpha chains; its clone size is not meaningful. The CDR3, as DNA: TGTGCCAGCACCCACCTTCGATCACAGGGGGCAGATACGCAGTATTTT. Protein sequence: CASTHLRSQGADTQYF. The J gene is TRBJ2-3, the V gene TRBV7-8; 8 bases are shared with TRBD1. Germline CDR1 is SGHVS and CDR2 is FQNEAQ. Germline trimming cut 7 bases from V and 4 bases from J; bases unmatched to any gene: 13. The CDR3 has 16 amino acids.

This clonotype was found a few times. Within a library made for alpha chains, this beta chain is off target, and its count is uninformative. This chain uses TRBV20-1 with TRBJ2-5; TRBD1 matches 7 bases. The trim removed 3 bases at V and 1 base at J, leaving 8 bases unmatched. The V gene's germline CDR1 is DFQATT and CDR2 SNEGSKA (reference sequence). The CDR3 extends over 15 amino acids. CDR3 in amino acids: CSASEGGAAQETQYF. DNA for the CDR3: TGCAGTGCTAGCGAAGGGGGCGCGGCCCAAGAGACCCAGTACTTC.

At least ten counts were recorded for this clonotype. The library was designed around alpha chains, so this beta chain is a stray read whose abundance carries little weight. The genes are TRBV4-2 and TRBJ2-6; 13 bases line up with TRBD2. V lost 2 bases, J lost 3 bases, and 7 bases stayed unmatched. Germline values: CDR1 LGHNA, CDR2 YNFKEQ. The CDR3 runs 19 residues. The CDR3, as DNA: TGTGCCAGCAGCCAACTACTAGCGGGGGGGCCTGATGGGGCCAACGTCCTGACTTTC. Its translation is CASSQLLAGGPDGANVLTF.

In regard to this clonotype: Germline and junction disagree at one end, which may indicate a read error. The size of this beta chain means little, since it is a stray read in a library made for alpha chains. The J gene is TRBJ2-3, the V gene TRBV7-7, with D perhaps being TRBD1 or TRBD2 (5 bases each). CDR1 SSHAT and CDR2 FNYEAQ come from the germline V gene (reference sequence). There are 15 residues in the CDR3. The CDR3 sequence: CASSRGVGATDTQYF. As DNA, the CDR3 is TGTGCTAGCAGCCGAGGGGTGGGCGCAACAGATACGCAGTATTTT.

This clonotype was seen ten or more times. Being off target in a library aimed at alpha chains, this beta chain has a size of little meaning. The rearrangement links TRBV20-1 to TRBJ2-1, with D perhaps matching TRBD2 (6 bases). Trimming left V 7 bases short and J 7 bases short, with 14 bases between. CDR1 and CDR2 (germline): DFQATT, SNEGSKA (reference sequence). This CDR3 comprises 12 residues. In DNA, the CDR3 is TGCAGTGTTAAGAGGGGAGGAAATGAGCAGTTCTTC. It is translated as CSVKRGGNEQFF.

This clonotype was picked up many times. This beta chain is a stray sequence in a library constructed for alpha chains; its clone size is not meaningful. The V call is TRBV27, the J call TRBJ1-1; possibly TRBD1 for D (6 bases). The CDR3 spans 12 residues. Trimming took off 6 bases at V and 8 bases at J, with 13 bases between the two ends. CDR1 and CDR2 (germline): MNHEY, SMNVEV (reference sequence). In nucleotides, the CDR3 is TGTGCCAGCAGCGGAGCGGACAGAGAAGCTTTCTTT. Protein: CASSGADREAFF.

At least ten counts were recorded for this clonotype. This beta chain is an off-target read within a library intended for alpha chains, so its frequency means little. The rearrangement uses TRBV25-1 and TRBJ2-2, with 8 nucleotides matching TRBD1. The CDR3 runs 15 residues. CDR1 MGHDK and CDR2 SYGVNS come from the germline V gene. Trimming at V came to 2 bases and at J to 7 bases, leaving 6 bases not matched to a gene. CDR3 sequence: CASSEQGARVGELFF. DNA for the CDR3: TGTGCCAGCAGTGAACAGGGGGCGCGCGTCGGGGAGCTGTTTTTT. Complete variable domain (other parts from reference TRBV25-1 and TRBJ2-2): EADIYQTPRYLVIGTGKKITLECSQTMGHDKMYWYQQDPGMELHLIHYSYGVNSTEKGDLSSESTVSRIRTEHFPLTLESARPSHTSQYLCASSEQGARVGELFFGEGSRLTVL.

This clonotype was seen more than once but under ten times. This beta chain slipped into a library made for alpha chains as a stray read, so its size is not meaningful. The chain is built from TRBV5-4 and TRBJ1-6, with 10 bases aligning to TRBD1. Germline-derived CDR1 and CDR2 are SGHNT and YYREEE (reference sequence). CDR3 size: 15 residues. Trimming at V came to 4 bases and at J to 7 bases, leaving 5 bases not matched to a gene. CDR3 sequence: CASSEGQGQNSPLHF. In DNA, the CDR3 is TGTGCCAGCAGCGAGGGACAGGGGCAGAATTCACCCCTCCACTTT.

This clonotype was found many times. For a library built for alpha chains, this beta chain is a stray read; little rests on its size. The chain uses TRBV7-8 and TRBJ2-1, with 10 bases identical to TRBD2. This CDR3 region has 16 residues. Losses at the gene ends were 2 bases for V and 9 bases for J; bases not matched to a gene: 10. Germline V gene data show CDR1 as SGHVS and CDR2 as FQNEAQ. CDR3 sequence (DNA): TGTGCCAGCAGCTTAAGGCTAGCGGGAGTCCGTGGTGAGCAGTTCTTC. It is translated as CASSLRLAGVRGEQFF.

With respect to this clonotype: This beta chain came through as a stray read in a library set up for alpha chains, and its size says little. The rearrangement joins TRBV27 to TRBJ2-7; 7 positions agree with TRBD1. CDR1 is MNHEY, CDR2 SMNVEV, per germline (reference sequence). The V segment lost 5 bases and the J segment 1 base; nucleotides outside the gene matches: 2. CDR3 length: 13 amino acids. The CDR3 sequence: CASSPGQSYEQYF. The DNA for the CDR3 is TGTGCCAGCAGTCCGGGACAGTCCTACGAGCAGTACTTC.

This clonotype was picked up many times. Since it is a stray read in a library aimed at alpha chains, this beta chain has a size that is not meaningful. The chain joins TRBV11-2 to TRBJ2-3; 7 bases align to TRBD2. The V gene end was trimmed by 5 bases and the J gene end by 5 bases; junction bases not matched to a gene: 13. CDR1 SGHAT and CDR2 FQNNGV come from the germline V gene. This CDR3 comprises 16 residues. This CDR3 reads CASSITGAGAVDTQYF. The CDR3 nucleotides are TGTGCCAGCAGCATCACAGGCGCGGGAGCGGTAGATACGCAGTATTTT.

This clonotype showed up many times. This beta chain turned up in a library designed for alpha chains; as an off-target read, its abundance says little. V gene TRBV7-9 combines with J gene TRBJ2-5, with D possibly TRBD2 on 5 matching bases. The V end was cut by 5 bases, the J end by 5 bases, with 18 bases between. The CDR3 covers 15 residues. Per germline, CDR1 SEHNR and CDR2 FQNEAQ (reference sequence). CDR3 sequence: CASSPGMEDGETQYF. The CDR3 DNA reads as TGTGCCAGCAGCCCCGGGATGGAAGACGGGGAGACCCAGTACTTC.

This clonotype was counted ten times or more. As an off-target read in a library built for alpha chains, this beta chain has a frequency of little significance. The J gene is TRBJ1-6, the V gene TRBV13, with unresolved D. The CDR3 is 15 amino acids. Germline values: CDR1 PRHDT, CDR2 FYEKMQ (reference sequence). V shed 3 bases and J shed 5 bases, with 11 bases lying between them. DNA of the CDR3: TGTGCCAGCAGCTTTGGGAGGTCCAATAATTCACCCCTCCACTTT. The encoded protein is CASSFGRSNNSPLHF.

This clonotype was seen at least ten times. Since it is a stray read in a library aimed at alpha chains, this beta chain has a size that is not meaningful. Here the CDR3 DNA reads TGTGCCAGCAGCTATAGCGGGATCACAGATACGCAGTATTTT. It specifies CASSYSGITDTQYF. The chain links TRBV4-2 to TRBJ2-3; TRBD2 agrees at 8 bases. The CDR3 spans 14 residues. Germline values: CDR1 LGHNA, CDR2 YNFKEQ. Trimming at V came to 5 bases and at J to 2 bases, leaving 3 bases not matched to a gene.